Listed below are T cell receptor beta chains from one sample, sequenced in a study of liver allograft versus peripheral blood T cells. Using its own MiXCR run on the reads, TCRdb lists one record per CDR3 protein. Among 700 or so distinct CDR3 sequences listed, around 39% were seen once. The origin of the receptors is a human patient who had a liver transplant. Some T cells may arise from the graft donor. Both conserved end residues are part of each CDR3. D genes are given only for firm matches. Size is omitted from some rows. Given values are once, few, many or a class for expanded clones.

TRBJ2-5 | TRBV9 | TRBD1 | - | TGTGCCAGCAGCTCCGGACAGGGGGGTATCCAAGAGACCCAGTACTTC | CASSSGQGGIQETQYF
TRBJ2-1 | TRBV6-1 | - | - | TGTGCCAGCCAGGACAGAGGATCCTACAATGAGCAGTTCTTC | CASQDRGSYNEQFF
TRBJ2-1 | TRBV11-2 | - | - | TGTGCCAGCAGCCAGGGGGGTAGCTCCTACAATGAGCAGTTCTTC | CASSQGGSSYNEQFF
TRBJ1-1 | TRBV5-5 | - | hyperexpanded | TGTGCCAGCATCCCGACGGTCATGAACACTGAAGCTTTCTTT | CASIPTVMNTEAFF
TRBJ1-1 | TRBV6-5 | TRBD1 | - | TGTGCCAGCAGTTACTCGTTACGACAGGGGAACACTGAAGCTTTCTTT | CASSYSLRQGNTEAFF
TRBJ1-3 | TRBV30 | - | - | TGTGCCTGGAGTGTTGGCAGGAGCTCTGGAAACACCATATATTTT | CAWSVGRSSGNTIYF
TRBJ1-2 | TRBV5-4 | - | - | TGTGCCAGCAGCTTGGGGGACTGGGGCTACACCTTC | CASSLGDWGYTF
TRBJ1-1 | TRBV19 | - | - | TGTGCCAGTAGTTCAATACAGGGCATGAACACTGAAGCTTTCTTT | CASSSIQGMNTEAFF
TRBJ2-7 | TRBV29-1 | - | few | TGCAGCGTTGAAAGCAGGAGTTCCTACGAGCAGTACTTC | CSVESRSSYEQYF
TRBJ1-4 | TRBV6-1 | - | many | TGTGCCAGCAGTCTACACAGCTTTAATGAAAAACTGTTTTTT | CASSLHSFNEKLFF
TRBJ1-2 | TRBV29-1 | TRBD1 | few | TGCAGCGTTGAAACAGGGGGATTAGGCTACACCTTC | CSVETGGLGYTF
TRBJ2-2 | TRBV6-2/TRBV6-3 | - | - | TGTGCCAGCACTTTACAGGCCTTCACCGGGGAGCTGTTTTTT | CASTLQAFTGELFF
TRBJ2-3 | TRBV7-2 | TRBD2 | - | TGTGCCAGCAGCCGGGGGGGTGGCACAGATACACAGTATTTT | CASSRGGGTDTQYF
TRBJ2-2 | TRBV18 | - | few | TGTGCCAGCTCACCACCCAGCACCGGGGAGCTGTTTTTT | CASSPPSTGELFF
TRBJ2-5 | TRBV6-5 | - | - | TGTGCCAGCAGTTACTTTGGGGGCGCGGGGGAGACCCAGTACTTC | CASSYFGGAGETQYF
TRBJ2-7 | TRBV6-6 | TRBD2 | few | TGTGCCAGCAGTTCTCCTAAACAACTAGCGGGGTACACCTACGAGCAGTACTTC | CASSSPKQLAGYTYEQYF
TRBJ1-2 | TRBV6-1 | - | - | TGTGCCAGCAGTGAACCCGAGGGGGGGAATGGCTACACCTTC | CASSEPEGGNGYTF
TRBJ1-2 | TRBV6-1 | TRBD1 | - | TGTGCCAGCAGTGACAGGGGGCGAGGATATGGCTACACCTTC | CASSDRGRGYGYTF
TRBJ2-4 | TRBV27 | TRBD1 | - | TGTGCCAGCTCCGACAGGGCGAAAAACATTCAGTACTTC | CASSDRAKNIQYF
TRBJ2-1 | TRBV19 | TRBD1 | large | TGTGCCAGTAGTGCGACCGGGACAGGGGACTACAATGAGCAGTTCTTC | CASSATGTGDYNEQFF
TRBJ1-4 | TRBV30 | TRBD1 | - | TGTGCCTGGAATTCCCGGGACAGGGGAATTAATGAAAAACTGTTTTTT | CAWNSRDRGINEKLFF
TRBJ1-2 | TRBV10-3 | - | - | TGTGCCATCAGTGAGCCCCCCCCGGGGGCAAATGGCTACACCTTC | CAISEPPPGANGYTF
TRBJ1-6 | TRBV6-5 | - | - | TGTGCCAGCAGTTACCTTGGACGGAATTCACCCCTCCACTTT | CASSYLGRNSPLHF
TRBJ2-1 | TRBV7-9 | - | - | TGTGCCAGCAGCGCCTGGAGCGGTTTCTACAATGAGCAGTTCTTC | CASSAWSGFYNEQFF
TRBJ2-7 | TRBV13 | - | - | TGTGCCAGCAACAGACGTGGCTTCTTAGAGCAGTACTTC | CASNRRGFLEQYF
TRBJ2-2 | TRBV7-9 | - | - | TGTGCCAGCCGTCCGGGAAGGGCAGGCACCGGGGAGCTGTTTTTT | CASRPGRAGTGELFF